This T cell receptor (beta chain) is drawn from a study of T cell clonotyping in hematopoietic cell transplantation. Study observations and caveats: Graft donor and pretransplant recipient Inverse Simpson Index values predicted broader posttransplant TCR diversity. Pathologically expanded recipient clonotypes increased progressively from day 30 to day 180 as diversity fell. No sorting was done, leaving CD4 and CD8 contributions mixed.

Repertoires were generated with immunoSEQ multiplex PCR, while TCRdb's copy carries only in-frame clones and drops some. The data show 60,000 to 75,000 clones, 85% to 95% seen once. Of note for this clone: Its antigen remains unknown.

Trimming shortened V by 6 bases and J by 5 bases, and 7 bases separated the two germline ends. Per germline, CDR1 MRHNA and CDR2 SNTAGT. This CDR3 is 12 amino acids long. Sequencing input: peripheral blood mononuclear cells. The gene calls are TRBV6-4 and TRBJ2-2, with no clear D. This sequence was found in a man aged 45-65 years in good health. Some clones in this sample may be carry-over from other donors' samples. The CDR3 DNA follows: TGTGCCAGCAGCCCGAGGACCGGGGAGCTGTTTTTT. Its translation is CASSPRTGELFF.